This TCR beta chain was observed in a study of pediatric ulcerative colitis. About the study: Seven patients showed pancolitis and two showed left-sided colitis. Notes on the study in general: All ulcerative colitis patients, but no controls, carried a couple of rectal clonotypes.

The CDR3 has 12 residues. The ends were cut back, 8 bases at V and 6 bases at J, with 10 bases in the middle. Germline CDR1 is MGHRA and CDR2 is YSYEKL. On this clone itself: The antigen is unknown.

The data were produced by immunoSEQ multiplex PCR, yet TCRdb's version contains in-frame clones alone and is incomplete. The repertoire includes about 34,000 clones, roughly 82% of them detected once, and around 7.8% sits in the top ten. One to two pinch biopsies were taken from the rectum during colonoscopy. Before the diagnostic colonoscopy, ulcerative colitis patients were free of immunosuppressive medication. This clonotype was obtained from a boy younger than 18 with severe ulcerative colitis. Input material: gut tissue. The V gene is TRBV4-1, the J gene TRBJ2-2, with a weak D call TRBD1 (5 bases). CDR3: CASSRGPGELFF. Written as DNA, the CDR3 is TGCGCCAGCTCTAGGGGTCCCGGGGAGCTGTTTTTT.